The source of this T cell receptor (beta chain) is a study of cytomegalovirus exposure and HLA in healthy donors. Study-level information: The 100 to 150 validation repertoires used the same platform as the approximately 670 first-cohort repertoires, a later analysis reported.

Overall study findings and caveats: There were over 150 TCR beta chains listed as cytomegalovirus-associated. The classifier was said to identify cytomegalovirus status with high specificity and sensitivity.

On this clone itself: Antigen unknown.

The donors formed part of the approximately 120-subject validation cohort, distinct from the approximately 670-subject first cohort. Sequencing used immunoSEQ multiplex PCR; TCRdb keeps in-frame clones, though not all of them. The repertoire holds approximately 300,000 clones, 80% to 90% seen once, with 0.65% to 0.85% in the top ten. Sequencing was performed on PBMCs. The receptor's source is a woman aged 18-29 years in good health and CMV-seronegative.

CDR3 amino acids: CSVVDRADTQYF. CDR3 nucleotides: TGCAGCGTTGTCGACAGAGCAGATACGCAGTATTTT. The gene calls are TRBV29-1 and TRBJ2-3; D may be TRBD1 (5 bases). V lost 4 bases, J lost 4 bases, and 9 bases lay in between. From germline, CDR1 is SQVTM and CDR2 ANQGSEA. The CDR3 contains 12 residues.